The 21 T cell receptor beta chains presented below share a single source sample, sequenced in a study of cytomegalovirus exposure and HLA in healthy donors (TCRdb year 2017). Receptor amplification or capture employed the immunoSEQ multiplex PCR assay. The multiplex PCR relied on a mix of 60 forward primers for TCR Vbeta segments and 13 reverse primers for TCR Jbeta segments. TCRdb took this table from immuneACCESS and kept in-frame rearrangements with V and J called. Such tables lack part of the clones; where checked against another copy, unresolved V genes explain under half of the gap, and the rest is unexplained. For this sample the table gives about 90,000 clones, of which 70% to 80% were detected only once. The top ten hold more than 20% of the sample. Sequenced input: PBMCs. The receptors originated from a man aged 25 to 40 in good health and CMV-seropositive.

This clone appeared a single time. The rearrangement links TRBV4-3 to TRBJ2-7, with D uncertain. Germline V CDR1 and CDR2: LGHNA, YSLEER. V was pared by 1 base and J by 1 base, with 17 bases between. The CDR3 runs to 17 residues. The CDR3 region is CASSQVDQDSDSYEQYF. In nucleotides, the CDR3 is TGCGCCAGCAGCCAAGTCGATCAAGACTCGGATTCCTACGAGCAGTACTTC.

This chain links TRBV11-3 with TRBJ2-3, with TRBD2 matching over 15 bases. The CDR3 loop spans 16 amino acids. V gave up 5 bases and J gave up 3 bases; unmatched junction bases: 3. CDR1 is SGHNT, CDR2 YENEEA, per germline. As DNA, the CDR3 is TGTGCCAGCAGCGTCGGACTAGCGGGGGGGACAGATACGCAGTATTTT. Translation: CASSVGLAGGTDTQYF.

CDR3 sequence: CASSQVRDTSTDTQYF. CDR3 in DNA: TGCGCCAGCAGCCAAGTCAGGGACACTAGCACAGATACGCAGTATTTT. The chain couples TRBV4-1 to TRBJ2-3; the D gene is possibly TRBD1 (6 bases). This CDR3 spans 16 amino acids. Trimming took off 1 base at V and 0 bases at J, with 11 bases between the two ends. Germline CDR1 and CDR2: MGHRA and YSYEKL.

The genes are TRBV30 and TRBJ1-1; D gene unclear. The CDR3 consists of 13 residues. Germline loops: CDR1 GTSNPN, CDR2 SVGIG (reference sequence). Trimming took off 2 bases at V and 5 bases at J, with 12 bases between the two ends. Here the CDR3 reads CAWSPGLSTEAFF. CDR3 sequence (DNA): TGTGCCTGGAGTCCCGGACTGTCGACTGAAGCTTTCTTT.

This chain connects TRBV6-1 to TRBJ1-5; TRBD1 aligns across 8 bases. Trimming at V came to 3 bases and at J to 11 bases, leaving 3 bases not matched to a gene. The CDR3 covers 12 residues. The germline V gene encodes CDR1 MNHNS and CDR2 SASEGT. CDR3 DNA: TGTGCCAGCAGTGAGGGGGACAGGTCCCAGCATTTT. It specifies CASSEGDRSQHF.

The chain employs TRBV12-5 and TRBJ1-1; D may be TRBD1 (5 bases). The CDR3 has 13 amino acids. Germline CDR1 and CDR2: LGHNT and FRNRAP. V lost 3 bases and J 5 bases, leaving 10 bases between the germline ends. CDR3 DNA sequence: TGTGCTAGTGGTTTCACGGACATTACTGAAGCTTTCTTT. Protein sequence: CASGFTDITEAFF.

This chain joins TRBV4-1 and TRBJ2-2, with D possibly being TRBD2 (5 bases). Germline-derived CDR1 and CDR2 are MGHRA and YSYEKL. The CDR3 has 12 residues. Trimming removed 2 bases at V and 8 bases at J, with 6 bases between. The CDR3 coding sequence is TGCGCCAGCAGCCAAAGAGGGGGGGAGCTGTTTTTT. It yields the protein CASSQRGGELFF.

This sequence joins TRBV15 and TRBJ2-3; 15 nucleotides line up with TRBD2. The CDR3 extends over 17 amino acids. CDR1 and CDR2 (germline): LNHNV, YYDKDF (reference sequence). V trimming: 1 base; J trimming: 6 bases; junction bases outside the gene matches: 5. This CDR3 is CATSRGGTSGRRDTQYF. The CDR3 DNA follows: TGTGCCACCAGCAGAGGGGGGACTAGCGGGAGGAGGGATACGCAGTATTTT.

There are a few counts of this clone. This chain uses TRBV7-3 with TRBJ2-7; TRBD2 matches at 10 bases. CDR1 is SGHTA, CDR2 FQGTGA, per germline. The CDR3 is made up of 21 amino acids. V was clipped by 1 base and J by 3 bases; unmatched bases: 21. CDR3 sequence: CASSLSPPGEASGSPVYEQYF. For the CDR3, the DNA is TGTGCCAGCAGCTTAAGCCCCCCGGGGGAGGCTAGCGGGAGCCCCGTCTACGAGCAGTACTTC.

CDR3 coding DNA: TGTGCCTGGCGTCTTCGGGACAGTCACTACGAGCAGTACTTC. This gives the protein CAWRLRDSHYEQYF. V gene TRBV30 combines with J gene TRBJ2-7; 7 nucleotides match TRBD1. CDR3 length: 14 amino acids. V was clipped by 5 bases and J by 3 bases; unmatched bases: 10. Germline V gene data show CDR1 as GTSNPN and CDR2 as SVGIG (reference sequence).

This clone appeared a few times. The chain links TRBV5-1 to TRBJ2-5; TRBD1 aligns across 11 bases. The length of the CDR3 is 15 residues. The germline V gene has CDR1 SGHRS and CDR2 YFSETQ. V trimming: 4 bases; J trimming: 2 bases; junction bases outside the gene matches: 4. CDR3 loop: CASSHGTGGQETQYF. The CDR3 DNA is TGCGCCAGCAGCCACGGGACAGGGGGGCAAGAGACCCAGTACTTC.

This chain uses TRBV7-9 with TRBJ1-6; D gene ambiguous. Germline CDR1 reads SEHNR; CDR2 reads FQNEAQ (reference sequence). V was cut by 0 bases and J by 10 bases, with 13 bases left in between. The length of the CDR3 is 15 residues. CDR3 region: CASSLARPLGSPLHF. The CDR3 DNA follows: TGTGCCAGCAGCTTAGCCAGACCCCTAGGCTCACCCCTCCACTTT.

In this sample, this clone turned up once. The chain carries TRBV5-1 and TRBJ2-7; 7 positions match TRBD1. The V gene end was trimmed by 2 bases and the J gene end by 0 bases; junction bases not matched to a gene: 5. Germline loops: CDR1 SGHRS, CDR2 YFSETQ. The CDR3 contains 15 residues. The CDR3 is CASSFDRDLSYEQYF. The CDR3 nucleotides are TGCGCCAGCAGCTTTGACAGGGACCTCTCCTACGAGCAGTACTTC.

This clone was seen only a few times. The V call is TRBV4-2, the J call TRBJ2-1; D might be TRBD2 (6 bases). The V end was cut by 6 bases, the J end by 5 bases, with 8 bases between. This CDR3 spans 12 amino acids. Germline loops: CDR1 LGHNA, CDR2 YNFKEQ. The CDR3 region is CASSERDNEQFF. The CDR3 nucleotides are TGTGCCAGCAGTGAGCGGGACAATGAGCAGTTCTTC.

The chain recombines TRBV25-1 with TRBJ2-1, with D perhaps TRBD1 (5 bases). The CDR3 extends over 17 amino acids. V was clipped by 1 base and J by 4 bases, with 17 bases between them. Germline-derived CDR1 and CDR2 are MGHDK and SYGVNS. The CDR3 region is CASSESPPKTAYNEQFF. CDR3 sequence (DNA): TGTGCCAGCAGTGAATCACCCCCGAAGACAGCTTACAATGAGCAGTTCTTC.

The gene calls are TRBV7-3 and TRBJ2-1; D possibly corresponds to TRBD2 (6 bases). This CDR3 region has 15 residues. The V and J ends lost 2 bases and 0 bases respectively, with 8 bases between them. Germline V gene data show CDR1 as SGHTA and CDR2 as FQGTGA. The CDR3 sequence: CASSLVEGSYNEQFF. The CDR3 DNA sequence: TGTGCCAGCAGCTTAGTGGAGGGCTCCTACAATGAGCAGTTCTTC.

CDR3 region: CASSLGGATQYF. The CDR3 DNA is TGTGCCAGCAGTTTAGGAGGGGCCACCCAGTACTTC. The chain couples TRBV28 to TRBJ2-5; a weak D match, TRBD2 (6 bases). CDR1 MDHEN and CDR2 SYDVKM come from the germline V gene. Trimming removed 2 bases from V and 8 bases from J, with 9 bases in between. CDR3 length: 12 amino acids.

The chain couples TRBV4-1 to TRBJ1-6, with D hard to call. Germline V gene lookup returns CDR1 MGHRA and CDR2 YSYEKL. Deletions cut 0 bases from V and 10 bases from J, with 7 bases between. This CDR3 has 13 amino acids. In nucleotides, the CDR3 is TGCGCCAGCAGCCAAGAATGGGCCTCACCCCTCCACTTT. This sequence encodes CASSQEWASPLHF.

This CDR3 reads CASSTGTFNSPLHF. The CDR3, as DNA: TGTGCCAGCAGCACCGGGACATTCAATTCACCCCTCCACTTT. The gene calls are TRBV5-6 and TRBJ1-6, with a weak D call TRBD1 (6 bases). The V end lost 4 bases, the J end lost 7 bases, and 12 bases lay between the germline ends. This CDR3 has 14 amino acids. The V gene's germline CDR1 is SGHDT and CDR2 YYEEEE.

The CDR3 nucleotides read TGCGCCAGCACCGTATACCGCAATAGCGCAGATACGCAGTATTTT. As protein: CASTVYRNSADTQYF. The V call is TRBV5-1, the J call TRBJ2-3; possibly TRBD2 for D (5 bases). Deletions cut 6 bases from V and 4 bases from J, with 18 bases between. In germline, CDR1 is SGHRS, CDR2 YFSETQ. CDR3 size: 15 residues.

This chain connects TRBV5-5 to TRBJ1-1; 11 nucleotides align to TRBD1. The CDR3 totals 14 residues. With V trimmed by 2 bases and J by 5 bases, 2 bases remained unmatched. Germline V CDR1 and CDR2: SGHKS, YYEKEE (reference sequence). Written as DNA, the CDR3 is TGTGCCAGCAGCTTCGGGACAGGGGGGACTGAAGCTTTCTTT. This translates into CASSFGTGGTEAFF.